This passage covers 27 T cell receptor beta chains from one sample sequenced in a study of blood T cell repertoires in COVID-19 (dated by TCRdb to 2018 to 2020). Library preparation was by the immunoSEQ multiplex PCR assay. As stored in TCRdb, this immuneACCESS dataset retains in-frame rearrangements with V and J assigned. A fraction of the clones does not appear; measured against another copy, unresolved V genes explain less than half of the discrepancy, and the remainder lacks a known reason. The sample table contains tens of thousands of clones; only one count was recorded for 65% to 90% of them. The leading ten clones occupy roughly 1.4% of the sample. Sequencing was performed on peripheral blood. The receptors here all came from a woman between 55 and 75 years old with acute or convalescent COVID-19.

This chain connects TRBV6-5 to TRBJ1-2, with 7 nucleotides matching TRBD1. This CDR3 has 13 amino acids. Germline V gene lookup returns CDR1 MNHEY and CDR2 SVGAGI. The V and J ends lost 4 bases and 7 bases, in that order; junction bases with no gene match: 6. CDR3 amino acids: CASSLTGFGGYTF. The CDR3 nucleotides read TGTGCCAGCAGTTTGACAGGGTTTGGTGGCTACACCTTC.

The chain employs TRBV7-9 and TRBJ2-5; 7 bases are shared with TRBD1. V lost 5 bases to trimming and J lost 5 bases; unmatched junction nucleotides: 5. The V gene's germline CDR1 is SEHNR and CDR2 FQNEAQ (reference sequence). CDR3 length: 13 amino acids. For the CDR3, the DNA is TGTGCCAGCAGCGCACAGGGGCGCGAGACCCAGTACTTC. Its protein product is CASSAQGRETQYF.

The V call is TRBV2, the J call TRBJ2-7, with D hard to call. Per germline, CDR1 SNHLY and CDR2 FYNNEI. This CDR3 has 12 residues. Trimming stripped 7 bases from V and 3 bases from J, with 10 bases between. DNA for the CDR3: TGTGCCAGCACCAGACTTAACTACGAGCAGTACTTC. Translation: CASTRLNYEQYF.

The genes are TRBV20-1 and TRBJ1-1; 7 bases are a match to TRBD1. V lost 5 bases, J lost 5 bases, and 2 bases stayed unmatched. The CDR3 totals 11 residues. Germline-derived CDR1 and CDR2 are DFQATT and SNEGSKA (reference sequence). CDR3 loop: CSAEQGTEAFF. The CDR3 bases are TGCAGTGCTGAACAGGGGACTGAAGCTTTCTTT.

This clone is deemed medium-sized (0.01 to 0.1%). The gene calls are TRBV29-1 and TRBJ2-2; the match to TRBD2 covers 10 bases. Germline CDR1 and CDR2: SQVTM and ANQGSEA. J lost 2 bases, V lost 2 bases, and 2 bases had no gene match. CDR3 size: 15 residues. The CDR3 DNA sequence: TGCAGCGTTGAACTAGCGGGAGTAAACACCGGGGAGCTGTTTTTT. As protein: CSVELAGVNTGELFF.

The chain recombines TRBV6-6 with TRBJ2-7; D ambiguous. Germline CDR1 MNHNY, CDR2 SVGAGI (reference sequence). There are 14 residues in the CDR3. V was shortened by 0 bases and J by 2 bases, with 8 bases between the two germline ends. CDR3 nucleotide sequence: TGTGCCAGCAGTTACTCCACACATACCTACGAGCAGTACTTC. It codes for CASSYSTHTYEQYF.

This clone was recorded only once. The CDR3 region is CASSLGSRLTEAFF. CDR3 in DNA: TGCGCCAGCAGCTTGGGTAGCCGTCTCACTGAAGCTTTCTTT. The V call is TRBV5-1, the J call TRBJ1-1; D gene ambiguous. Germline V gene lookup returns CDR1 SGHRS and CDR2 YFSETQ. Deletions cut 0 bases from V and 4 bases from J, with 10 bases between. CDR3 length: 14 residues.

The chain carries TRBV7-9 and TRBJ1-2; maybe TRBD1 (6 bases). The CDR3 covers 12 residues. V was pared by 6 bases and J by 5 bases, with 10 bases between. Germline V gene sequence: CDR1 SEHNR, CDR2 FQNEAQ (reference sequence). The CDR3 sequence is CASRSTGYGYTF. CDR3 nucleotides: TGTGCCAGCAGATCCACAGGGTATGGCTACACCTTC.

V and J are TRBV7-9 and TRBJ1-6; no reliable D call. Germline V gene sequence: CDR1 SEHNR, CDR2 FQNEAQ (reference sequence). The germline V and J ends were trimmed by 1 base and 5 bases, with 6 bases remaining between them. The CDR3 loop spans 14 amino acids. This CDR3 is CASSLGANNSPLHF. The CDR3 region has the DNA TGTGCCAGCAGCTTAGGGGCCAATAATTCACCCCTCCACTTT.

The CDR3 spells CASSLGTSGGLYF. The CDR3 DNA reads as TGCGCCAGCAGCTTGGGGACTAGCGGGGGCTTGTACTTC. V and J are TRBV5-1 and TRBJ2-7; 13 positions match TRBD2. From germline, CDR1 is SGHRS and CDR2 YFSETQ. V lost 0 bases, J lost 12 bases, and 3 bases stayed unmatched. This CDR3 region has 13 residues.

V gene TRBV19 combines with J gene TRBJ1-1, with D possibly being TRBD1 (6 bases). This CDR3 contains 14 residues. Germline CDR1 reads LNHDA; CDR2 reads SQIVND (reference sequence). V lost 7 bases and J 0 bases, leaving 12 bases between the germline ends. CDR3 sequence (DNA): TGTGCCAGTACGAGACAGGTCATGAACACTGAAGCTTTCTTT. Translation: CASTRQVMNTEAFF. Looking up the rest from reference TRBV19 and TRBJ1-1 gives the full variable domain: DGGITQSPKYLFRKEGQNVTLSCEQNLNHDAMYWYRQDPGQGLRLIYYSQIVNDFQKGDIAEGYSVSREKKESFPLTVTSAQKNPTAFYLCASTRQVMNTEAFFGQGTRLTVV.

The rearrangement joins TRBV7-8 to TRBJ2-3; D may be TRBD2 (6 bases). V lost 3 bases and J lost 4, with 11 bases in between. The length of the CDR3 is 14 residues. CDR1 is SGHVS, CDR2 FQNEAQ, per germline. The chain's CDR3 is CASSFTLAADTQYF. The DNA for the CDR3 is TGTGCCAGCAGCTTTACACTAGCTGCAGATACGCAGTATTTT.

The CDR3 nucleotides are TGTGCCAGCAATCGGAAAGGGACAATGAACACTGAAGCTTTCTTT. It yields the protein CASNRKGTMNTEAFF. The chain recombines TRBV6-5 with TRBJ1-1, with D possibly matching TRBD1 (6 bases). Per germline, CDR1 MNHEY and CDR2 SVGAGI. V was pared by 7 bases and J by 0 bases, with 15 bases between. The CDR3 runs to 15 residues.

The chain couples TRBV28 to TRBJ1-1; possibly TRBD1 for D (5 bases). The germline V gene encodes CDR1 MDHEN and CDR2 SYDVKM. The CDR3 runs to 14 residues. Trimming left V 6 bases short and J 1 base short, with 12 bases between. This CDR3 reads CASRFPDRNTEAFF. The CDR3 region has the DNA TGTGCCAGCAGATTCCCTGACAGGAACACTGAAGCTTTCTTT.

The CDR3: CASSFSPKREGRGYNEQFF. The DNA of the CDR3 is TGTGCCAGCAGTTTCTCCCCTAAGCGGGAGGGCCGAGGTTACAATGAGCAGTTCTTC. This chain connects TRBV27 to TRBJ2-1, with 10 nucleotides matching TRBD2. The CDR3 is 19 residues long. Germline CDR1 MNHEY, CDR2 SMNVEV (reference sequence). Trimming removed 3 bases from V and 4 bases from J; junction bases left unmatched: 15.

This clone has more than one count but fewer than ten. In nucleotides, the CDR3 is TGTGCCAGCAGCTCCGGGGGCTACGAGCAGTACTTC. This codes for CASSSGGYEQYF. The chain employs TRBV5-4 and TRBJ2-7, with D possibly being TRBD2 (6 bases). This CDR3 spans 12 amino acids. V lost 3 bases and J lost 3, with 7 bases in between. Germline V gene sequence: CDR1 SGHNT, CDR2 YYREEE (reference sequence). The entire variable domain, with the rest obtained from reference TRBV5-4 and TRBJ2-7, is as follows: ETGVTQSPTHLIKTRGQQVTLRCSSQSGHNTVSWYQQALGQGPQFIFQYYREEENGRGNFPPRFSGLQFPNYSSELNVNALELDDSALYLCASSSGGYEQYFGPGTRLTVT.

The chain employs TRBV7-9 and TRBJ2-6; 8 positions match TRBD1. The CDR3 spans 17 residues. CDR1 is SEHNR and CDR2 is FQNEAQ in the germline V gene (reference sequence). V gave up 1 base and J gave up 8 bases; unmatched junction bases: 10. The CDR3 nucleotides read TGTGCCAGCAGCTTAGACTTGTGGACAGGGAGATCCAACGTCCTGACTTTC. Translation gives CASSLDLWTGRSNVLTF.

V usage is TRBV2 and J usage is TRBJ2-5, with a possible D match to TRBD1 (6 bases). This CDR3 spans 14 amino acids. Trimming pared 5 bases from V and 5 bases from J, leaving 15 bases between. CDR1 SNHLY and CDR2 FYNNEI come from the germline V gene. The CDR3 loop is CASSPRVQGETQYF. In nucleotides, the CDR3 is TGTGCCAGCAGTCCCCGGGTCCAGGGGGAGACCCAGTACTTC.

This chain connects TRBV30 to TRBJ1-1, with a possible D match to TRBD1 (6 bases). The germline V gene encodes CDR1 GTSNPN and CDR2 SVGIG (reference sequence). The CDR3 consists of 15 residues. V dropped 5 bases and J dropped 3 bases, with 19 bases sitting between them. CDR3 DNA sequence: TGTGCCTGGCATTCTCTACAGGGTCATCACACTGAAGCTTTCTTT. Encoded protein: CAWHSLQGHHTEAFF.

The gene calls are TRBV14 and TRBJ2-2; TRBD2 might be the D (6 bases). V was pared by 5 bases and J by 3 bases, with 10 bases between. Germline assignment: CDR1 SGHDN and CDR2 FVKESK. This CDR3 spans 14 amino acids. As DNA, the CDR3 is TGTGCCAGCAGCAAGGGGACTTACACCGGGGAGCTGTTTTTT. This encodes CASSKGTYTGELFF.

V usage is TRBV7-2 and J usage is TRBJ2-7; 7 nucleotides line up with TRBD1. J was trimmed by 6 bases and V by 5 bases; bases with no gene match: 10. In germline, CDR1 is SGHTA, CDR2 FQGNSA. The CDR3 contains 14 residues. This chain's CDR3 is CASSQDRAAPEQYF. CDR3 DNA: TGTGCCAGCAGCCAAGACAGGGCTGCCCCCGAGCAGTACTTC.

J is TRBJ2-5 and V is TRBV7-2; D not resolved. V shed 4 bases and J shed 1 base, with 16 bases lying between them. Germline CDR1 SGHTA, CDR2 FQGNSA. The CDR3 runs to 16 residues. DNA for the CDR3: TGTGCCAGCAGCTCGAACCCCACACAAATCCAAGAGACCCAGTACTTC. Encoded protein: CASSSNPTQIQETQYF.

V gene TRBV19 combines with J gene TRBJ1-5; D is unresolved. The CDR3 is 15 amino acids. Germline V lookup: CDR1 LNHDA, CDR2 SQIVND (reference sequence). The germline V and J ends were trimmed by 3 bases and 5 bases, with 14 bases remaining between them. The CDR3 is CASSIEGSVYQPQHF. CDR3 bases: TGTGCCAGTAGTATCGAGGGCTCGGTCTATCAGCCCCAGCATTTT.

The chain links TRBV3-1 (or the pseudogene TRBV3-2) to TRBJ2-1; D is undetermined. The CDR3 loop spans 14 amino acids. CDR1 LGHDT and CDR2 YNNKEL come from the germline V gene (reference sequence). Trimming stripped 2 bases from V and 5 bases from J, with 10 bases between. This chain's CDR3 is CASSQMGHHNEQFF. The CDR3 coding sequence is TGTGCCAGCAGCCAAATGGGCCACCACAATGAGCAGTTCTTC.

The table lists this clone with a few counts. The CDR3 DNA reads TGTGCCAGCAGGCCCCGGGGGCAAGAGACCCAGTACTTC. It translates to CASRPRGQETQYF. The J gene is TRBJ2-5, the V gene TRBV5-8, with D tentatively TRBD2 (6 bases). The CDR3 consists of 13 residues. Trimming left V 5 bases short and J 2 bases short, with 10 bases between. The germline gives CDR1 SGHTS, CDR2 YDEGEE.

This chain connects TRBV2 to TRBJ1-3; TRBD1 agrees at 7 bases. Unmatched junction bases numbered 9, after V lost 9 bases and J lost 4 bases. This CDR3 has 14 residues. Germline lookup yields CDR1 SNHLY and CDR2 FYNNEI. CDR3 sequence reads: CASHRGLPGNTIYF. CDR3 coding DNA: TGTGCCAGTCACAGGGGACTCCCCGGAAACACCATATATTTT.

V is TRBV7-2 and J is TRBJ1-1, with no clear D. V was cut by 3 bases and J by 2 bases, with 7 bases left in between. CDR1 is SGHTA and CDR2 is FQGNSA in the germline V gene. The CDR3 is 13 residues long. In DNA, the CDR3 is TGTGCCAGCAGCTTTAGTCAAAACACTGAAGCTTTCTTT. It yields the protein CASSFSQNTEAFF.